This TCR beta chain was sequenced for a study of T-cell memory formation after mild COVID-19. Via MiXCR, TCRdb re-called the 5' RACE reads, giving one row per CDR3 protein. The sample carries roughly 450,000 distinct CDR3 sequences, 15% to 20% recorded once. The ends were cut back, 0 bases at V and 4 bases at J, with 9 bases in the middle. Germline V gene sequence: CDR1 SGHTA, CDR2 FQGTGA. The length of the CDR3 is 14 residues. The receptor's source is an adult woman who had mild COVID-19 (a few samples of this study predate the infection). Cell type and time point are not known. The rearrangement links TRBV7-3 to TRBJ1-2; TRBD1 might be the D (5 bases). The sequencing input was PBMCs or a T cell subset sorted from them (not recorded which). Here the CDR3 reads CASSLTGDGYGYTF. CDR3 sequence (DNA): TGTGCCAGCAGCTTAACGGGGGATGGCTATGGCTACACCTTC.